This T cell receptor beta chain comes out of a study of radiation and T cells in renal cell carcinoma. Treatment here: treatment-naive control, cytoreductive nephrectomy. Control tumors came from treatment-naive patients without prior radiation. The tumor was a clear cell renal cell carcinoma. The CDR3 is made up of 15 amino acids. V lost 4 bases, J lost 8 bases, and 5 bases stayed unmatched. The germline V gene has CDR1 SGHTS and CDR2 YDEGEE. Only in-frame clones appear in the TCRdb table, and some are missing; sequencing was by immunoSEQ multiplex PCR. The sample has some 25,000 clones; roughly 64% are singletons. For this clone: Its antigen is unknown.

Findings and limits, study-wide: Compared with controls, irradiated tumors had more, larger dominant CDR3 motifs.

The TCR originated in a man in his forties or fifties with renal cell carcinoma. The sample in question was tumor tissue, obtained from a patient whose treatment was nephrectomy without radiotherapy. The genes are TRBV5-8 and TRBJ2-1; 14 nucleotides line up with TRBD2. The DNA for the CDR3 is TGTGCCAGCAGCCCGACTAGCGGGAGGGGGGATGAGCAGTTCTTC. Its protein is CASSPTSGRGDEQFF.